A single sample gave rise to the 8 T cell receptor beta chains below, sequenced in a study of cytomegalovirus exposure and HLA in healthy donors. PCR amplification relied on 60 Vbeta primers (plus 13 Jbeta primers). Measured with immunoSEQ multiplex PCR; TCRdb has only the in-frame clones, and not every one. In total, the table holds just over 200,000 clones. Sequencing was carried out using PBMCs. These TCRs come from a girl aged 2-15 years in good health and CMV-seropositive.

The CDR3 here is CASSHRTGVPYEQYF. CDR3 DNA: TGCGCCAGCAGCCACCGGACAGGCGTCCCCTACGAGCAGTACTTC. V gene TRBV4-1 combines with J gene TRBJ2-7; the match to TRBD1 covers 7 bases. Trimming removed 3 bases from V and 2 bases from J; junction bases left unmatched: 7. Germline CDR1 MGHRA, CDR2 YSYEKL. This CDR3 contains 15 residues.

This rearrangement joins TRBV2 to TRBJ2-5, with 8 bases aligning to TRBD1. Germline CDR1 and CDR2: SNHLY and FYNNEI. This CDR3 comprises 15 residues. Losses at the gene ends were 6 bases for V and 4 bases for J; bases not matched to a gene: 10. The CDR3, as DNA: TGTGCCAGCAGGCCGACAGGGGCGACGGGAGAGACCCAGTACTTC. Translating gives CASRPTGATGETQYF.

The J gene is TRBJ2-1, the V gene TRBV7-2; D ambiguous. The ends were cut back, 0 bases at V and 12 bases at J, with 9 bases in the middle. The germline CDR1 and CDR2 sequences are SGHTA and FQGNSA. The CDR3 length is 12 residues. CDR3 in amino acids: CASSLARERQFF. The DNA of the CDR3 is TGTGCCAGCAGCTTAGCGCGTGAACGGCAGTTCTTC.

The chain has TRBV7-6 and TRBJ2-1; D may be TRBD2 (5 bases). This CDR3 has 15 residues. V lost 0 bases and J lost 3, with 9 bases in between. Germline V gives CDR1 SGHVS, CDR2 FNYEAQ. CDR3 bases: TGTGCCAGCAGCTTAGCGGGAGCTGACTACAATGAGCAGTTCTTC. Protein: CASSLAGADYNEQFF.

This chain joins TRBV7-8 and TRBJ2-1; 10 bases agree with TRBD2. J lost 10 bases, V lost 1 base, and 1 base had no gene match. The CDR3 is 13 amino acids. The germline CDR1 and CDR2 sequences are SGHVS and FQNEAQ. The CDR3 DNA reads TGTGCCAGCAGCTTAGTACTAGCGGGAGAGCAGTTCTTC. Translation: CASSLVLAGEQFF.

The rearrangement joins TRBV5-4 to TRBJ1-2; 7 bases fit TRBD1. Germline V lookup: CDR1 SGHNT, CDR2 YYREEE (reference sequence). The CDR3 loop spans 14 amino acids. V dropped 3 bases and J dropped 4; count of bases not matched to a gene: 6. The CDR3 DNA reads TGTGCCAGCAGCTCCGAGACAGGGTTCTATGGCTACACCTTC. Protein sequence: CASSSETGFYGYTF. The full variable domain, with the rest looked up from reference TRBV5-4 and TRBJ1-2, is ETGVTQSPTHLIKTRGQQVTLRCSSQSGHNTVSWYQQALGQGPQFIFQYYREEENGRGNFPPRFSGLQFPNYSSELNVNALELDDSALYLCASSSETGFYGYTFGSGTRLTVV.

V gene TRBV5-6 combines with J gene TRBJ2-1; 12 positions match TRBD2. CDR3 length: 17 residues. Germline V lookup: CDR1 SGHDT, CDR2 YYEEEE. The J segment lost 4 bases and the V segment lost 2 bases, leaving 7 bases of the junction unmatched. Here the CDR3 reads CASSLGYGLAGYNEQFF. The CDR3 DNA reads TGTGCCAGCAGCTTAGGGTACGGACTAGCGGGATACAATGAGCAGTTCTTC.

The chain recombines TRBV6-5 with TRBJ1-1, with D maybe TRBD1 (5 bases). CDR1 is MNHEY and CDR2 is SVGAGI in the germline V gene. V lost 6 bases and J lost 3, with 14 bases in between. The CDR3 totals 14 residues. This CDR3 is CASSPGPGDTEAFF. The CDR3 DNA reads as TGTGCCAGCAGCCCCGGCCCGGGGGACACTGAAGCTTTCTTT.